This TCR beta chain was sequenced for a study of preoperative IRX-2 immunotherapy in early breast cancer. As to treatment: preoperative locoregional IRX-2 cytokine immunotherapy. Patients received preoperative, locoregional IRX-2 cytokine immunotherapy in a phase Ib study. Some clones are missing from TCRdb's copy, which holds only in-frame ones; the method was immunoSEQ multiplex PCR. The sample has over 60,000 clones, around 94% seen once. The material was obtained from a patient treated with IRX-2 immunotherapy. The receptor was derived from a human donor with breast cancer.

This chain's CDR3 is CASSQSTGSYEQYF. The CDR3 coding sequence is TGTGCCAGCAGCCAATCTACAGGGTCCTACGAGCAGTACTTC. The chain carries TRBV7-3 and TRBJ2-7, with D possibly TRBD1 on 6 matching bases. V was shortened by 5 bases and J by 1 base, with 12 bases between the two germline ends. This CDR3 region has 14 residues. CDR1 SGHTA and CDR2 FQGTGA come from the germline V gene.